This is a list of T cell receptor beta chains from one sample in a study of beta chain features in type 1 diabetes. Assay used: immunoSEQ multiplex PCR; TCRdb lists only in-frame clones, some missing. The profile shows roughly 700,000 clones, under 15% of them singletons. The sample consisted of naive CD4+ T cells from blood. The receptors were gathered from a man aged 18 to 30 with type 1 diabetes. Each CDR3 is given with its conserved first and last residue. The D gene is left open where the match is weak. Some rows mark clone size as missing; the rest say once, few, many or name a class of expanded clone.

V	J	size	D	DNA	CDR3
TRBV18	TRBJ2-7	-	TRBD2	TGTGCCAGCTCCCGGACTAGCGGGGGCTCCTACGAGCAGTACTTC	CASSRTSGGSYEQYF
TRBV11-3	TRBJ2-5	few	-	TGTGCCAGCCGGCAATGGAGTTCCCCACAAGAGACCCAGTACTTC	CASRQWSSPQETQYF
TRBV5-1	TRBJ1-2	few	TRBD1	TGCGCCAGCAGCTTGGCCGTAGGGGGCATAATAAATGGCTACACCTTC	CASSLAVGGIINGYTF
TRBV7-6	TRBJ2-2	few	-	TGTGCCAGCAGCTTAGCCGGATCAGGGAACACCGGGGAGCTGTTTTTT	CASSLAGSGNTGELFF
TRBV28	TRBJ2-7	-	TRBD1	TGTGCCATCTGGGGACAGAACTCCTACGAGCAGTACTTC	CAIWGQNSYEQYF
TRBV25-1	TRBJ2-1	few	-	TGTGCCAGCAGTCTGGCGGGGCCCTACAATGAGCAGTTCTTC	CASSLAGPYNEQFF
TRBV5-1	TRBJ1-5	-	-	TGCGCCAGCAGCTTGGGACAGCCCAATCAGCCCCAGCATTTT	CASSLGQPNQPQHF
TRBV28	TRBJ2-5	-	TRBD2	TGTGCCAGCAGCCCGCCCAATGGGGGGAGGGAGTACTTC	CASSPPNGGREYF
TRBV7-8	TRBJ1-2	-	-	TGTGCCAGCAGCCCCCGGACTAACTATGGCTACACCTTC	CASSPRTNYGYTF
TRBV30	TRBJ1-1	-	-	TGTGCCTGGGCCTCGGTCCAGAGGGGGACTGAAGCTTTCTTT	CAWASVQRGTEAFF
TRBV18	TRBJ1-2	-	TRBD1	TGTGCCAGCTCACAAGACAGGGACTATGGCTACACCTTC	CASSQDRDYGYTF
TRBV9	TRBJ2-1	-	-	TGTGCCAGCAGGGCCGGACTGAAATACAATGAGCAGTTCTTC	CASRAGLKYNEQFF